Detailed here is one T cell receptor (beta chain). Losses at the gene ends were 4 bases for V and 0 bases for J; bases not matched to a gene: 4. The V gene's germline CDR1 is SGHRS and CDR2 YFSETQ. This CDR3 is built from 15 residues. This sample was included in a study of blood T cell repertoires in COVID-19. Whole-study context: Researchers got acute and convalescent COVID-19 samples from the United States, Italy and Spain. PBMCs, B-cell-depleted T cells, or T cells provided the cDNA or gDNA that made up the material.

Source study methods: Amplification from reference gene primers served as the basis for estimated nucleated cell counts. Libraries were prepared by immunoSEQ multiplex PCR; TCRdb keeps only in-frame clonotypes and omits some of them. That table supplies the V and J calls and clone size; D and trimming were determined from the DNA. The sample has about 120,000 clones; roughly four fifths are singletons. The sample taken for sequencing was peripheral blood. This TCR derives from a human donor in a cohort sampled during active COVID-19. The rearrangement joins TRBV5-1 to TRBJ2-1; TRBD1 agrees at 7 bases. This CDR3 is CASSEGGLSYNEQFF. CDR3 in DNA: TGCGCCAGCAGCGAAGGGGGCCTCTCCTACAATGAGCAGTTCTTC.